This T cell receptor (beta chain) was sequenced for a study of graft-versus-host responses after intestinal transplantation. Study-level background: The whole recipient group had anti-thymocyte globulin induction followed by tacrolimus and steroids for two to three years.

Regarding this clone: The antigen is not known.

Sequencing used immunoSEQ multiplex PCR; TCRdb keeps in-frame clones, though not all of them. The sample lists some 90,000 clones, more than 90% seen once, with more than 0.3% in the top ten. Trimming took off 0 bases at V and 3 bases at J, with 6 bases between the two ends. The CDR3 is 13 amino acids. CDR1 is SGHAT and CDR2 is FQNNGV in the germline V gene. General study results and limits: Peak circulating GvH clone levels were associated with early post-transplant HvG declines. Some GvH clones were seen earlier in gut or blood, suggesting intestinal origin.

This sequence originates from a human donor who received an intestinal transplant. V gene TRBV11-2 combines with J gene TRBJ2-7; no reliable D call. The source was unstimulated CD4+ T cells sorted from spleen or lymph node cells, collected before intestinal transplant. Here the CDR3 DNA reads TGTGCCAGCAGCTTAGACCCCAACTACGAGCAGTACTTC. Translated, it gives CASSLDPNYEQYF.